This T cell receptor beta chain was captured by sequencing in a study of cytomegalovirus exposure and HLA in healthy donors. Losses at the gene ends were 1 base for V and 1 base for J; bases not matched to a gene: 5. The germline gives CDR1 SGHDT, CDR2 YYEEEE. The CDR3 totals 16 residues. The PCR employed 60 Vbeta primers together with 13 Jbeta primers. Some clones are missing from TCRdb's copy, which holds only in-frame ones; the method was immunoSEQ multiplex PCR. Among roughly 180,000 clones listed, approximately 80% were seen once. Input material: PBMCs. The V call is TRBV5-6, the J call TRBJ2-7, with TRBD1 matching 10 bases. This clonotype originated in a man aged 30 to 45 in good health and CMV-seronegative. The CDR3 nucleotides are TGTGCCAGCAGCTTGTTTCGACAGGGGGCTTCCTACGAGCAGTACTTC. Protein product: CASSLFRQGASYEQYF.